This T cell receptor beta chain was sequenced in a study of identical twins. Germline CDR1 SGDLS, CDR2 YYNGEE. The CDR3 covers 16 residues. V shed 0 bases and J 4 bases; nucleotides not matched to a gene: 4. TCRdb reanalysed the 5' RACE reads using MiXCR and keeps one entry per CDR3 protein. The table lists 200,000 to 300,000 distinct CDR3 sequences, under 12% of them singletons. The study, taken as a whole, reports: A lower insertion count was a feature of abundant cord blood beta clonotypes, with no such feature in memory repertoires.

This clonotype was counted only a few times. Its specificity is unknown. This clonotype was sampled from a man between 45 and 60 years old in good health. Source material: memory T cells sorted from blood. J is TRBJ2-1 and V is TRBV9; TRBD2 matches 10 bases. The DNA for the CDR3 is TGTGCCAGCAGCGTAGGGGGAGCGGGGGGGTACAATGAGCAGTTCTTC. Residues: CASSVGGAGGYNEQFF.